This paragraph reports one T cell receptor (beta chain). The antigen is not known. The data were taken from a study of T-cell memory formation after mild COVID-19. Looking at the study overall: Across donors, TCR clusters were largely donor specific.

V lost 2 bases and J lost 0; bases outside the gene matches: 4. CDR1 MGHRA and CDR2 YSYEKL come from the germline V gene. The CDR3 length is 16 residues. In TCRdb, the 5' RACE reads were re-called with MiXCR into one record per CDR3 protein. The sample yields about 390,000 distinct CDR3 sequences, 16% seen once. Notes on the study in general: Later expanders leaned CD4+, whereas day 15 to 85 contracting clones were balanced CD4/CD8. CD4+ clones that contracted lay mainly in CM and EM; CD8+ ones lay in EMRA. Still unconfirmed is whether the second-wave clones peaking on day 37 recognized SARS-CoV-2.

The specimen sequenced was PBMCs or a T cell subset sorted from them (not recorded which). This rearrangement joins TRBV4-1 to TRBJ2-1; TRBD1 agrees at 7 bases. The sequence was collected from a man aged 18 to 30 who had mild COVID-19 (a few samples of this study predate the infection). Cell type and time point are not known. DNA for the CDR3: TGCGCCAGCAGCCAACCGGGACAGTACTCCTACAATGAGCAGTTCTTC. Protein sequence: CASSQPGQYSYNEQFF.